This T cell receptor (beta chain) was found in a study of T cell repertoires in cytomegalovirus infection. On the study more broadly: Both CMV infection and a matching HLA type were indicated by public TCR beta signatures. General study findings and limits: Carriage of CMV together with the relevant HLA was identifiable through cumulative public TCR beta family frequency. The response measured ex vivo was dominated by TCR beta clonotypes (HLA-C-restricted and CMV-specific).

A word on this clonotype: Its specificity is not known.

TCRdb independently ran MiXCR on the reads; one entry per CDR3 protein. The sample shows 500,000 to 600,000 distinct CDR3 sequences, more than 15% of them seen only once. The specimen was CD8+ T cells from PBMCs. The sequence came from a human donor in good health (CMV status not recorded). Some clones in this sample may be carry-over from other donors' samples.

The CDR3 nucleotides are TGTGCCAGCAGCCAAGACCAGGGGCACCCGGCCAGAGAGACCCAGTACTTC. It codes for CASSQDQGHPARETQYF. The rearrangement uses TRBV14 and TRBJ2-5; TRBD1 might be the D (6 bases). V was cut by 0 bases and J by 4 bases, with 18 bases left in between. The CDR3 length is 17 residues. Germline V gene lookup returns CDR1 SGHDN and CDR2 FVKESK.